The 26 T cell receptor beta chains given below trace back to one sample, sequenced in a study of blood T cells in healthy people across ages. A second PCR of about 7 to 12 cycles used a sample-barcoded 5' primer and a J-beta primer mix. TCRdb recomputed calls from the 5' RACE reads with MiXCR, one row per CDR3 protein. The data contain roughly 500,000 distinct CDR3 sequences, 25% to 30% of them singletons. Sequenced material: blood. These TCRs come from a woman aged 65 to 85 in good health.

This clonotype occurred a few times. In nucleotides, the CDR3 is TGTGCCAGCAGCCCCTCAGGGGTTTACTACGAGCAGTACTTC. Translating it yields CASSPSGVYYEQYF. This chain joins TRBV3-1 and TRBJ2-7, with D maybe TRBD1 (6 bases). Germline CDR1 LGHDT, CDR2 YNNKEL (reference sequence). V shed 4 bases and J shed 3 bases, with 13 bases lying between them. The CDR3 covers 14 residues.

This clonotype was picked up a small number of times. An end of the junction differs from the germline gene, which may be a read error. V is TRBV28 and J is TRBJ1-2; a weak D match, TRBD1 (6 bases). Germline V gene sequence: CDR1 MDHEN, CDR2 SYDVKM. This CDR3 has 14 residues. CDR3 sequence: CASNWGAALYGHTF. The CDR3 DNA is TGTGCCAGCAACTGGGGGGCAGCGCTCTATGGCCACACCTTC.

The rearrangement uses TRBV9 and TRBJ1-3; D gene uncertain. The CDR3 has 14 amino acids. Trimming stripped 0 bases from V and 2 bases from J, with 6 bases between. Germline V gives CDR1 SGDLS, CDR2 YYNGEE. CDR3 region: CASSVANPGNTIYF. For the CDR3, the DNA is TGTGCCAGCAGCGTAGCCAACCCTGGAAACACCATATATTTT.

At least ten counts were recorded for this clonotype. The chain links TRBV13 to TRBJ2-1; a possible D gene is TRBD2 (5 bases). Trimming stripped 2 bases from V and 8 bases from J, with 10 bases between. Per the germline V gene, CDR1 is PRHDT and CDR2 is FYEKMQ (reference sequence). This CDR3 has 13 residues. The CDR3 DNA sequence: TGTGCCAGCAGCTTACCTCACGGGGATGAGCAGTTCTTC. Its translation is CASSLPHGDEQFF.

The table lists this clonotype with a count of one. The J gene is TRBJ1-5, the V gene TRBV11-2, with a weak D call TRBD1 (6 bases). The CDR3 is made up of 15 amino acids. Germline V gene lookup returns CDR1 SGHAT and CDR2 FQNNGV. V lost 2 bases, J lost 6 bases, and 14 bases lay in between. CDR3 protein: CASSLQQGKGQPQHF. CDR3 bases: TGTGCCAGCAGCTTACAACAGGGTAAAGGTCAGCCCCAGCATTTT.

The rearrangement joins TRBV6-5 to TRBJ1-1; 7 bases fit TRBD1. The V gene end was trimmed by 4 bases and the J gene end by 7 bases; junction bases not matched to a gene: 3. Germline V CDR1 and CDR2: MNHEY, SVGAGI. The CDR3 runs 12 residues. The CDR3 protein is CASSLTGIEAFF. In DNA, the CDR3 is TGTGCCAGCAGTTTGACAGGGATTGAAGCTTTCTTT.

This chain connects TRBV6-1 to TRBJ1-2; D not resolved. CDR1 is MNHNS and CDR2 is SASEGT in the germline V gene. The germline V and J ends were trimmed by 6 bases and 6 bases, with 17 bases remaining between them. The CDR3 spans 14 residues. As DNA, the CDR3 is TGTGCCAGCAGGGGTGACGGCGGAATGCATGGCTACACCTTC. Its translation: CASRGDGGMHGYTF.

The chain has TRBV11-3 and TRBJ2-7; 11 positions agree with TRBD1. The CDR3 contains 16 residues. V lost 5 bases, J lost 4 bases, and 10 bases stayed unmatched. Germline loops: CDR1 SGHNT, CDR2 YENEEA. In nucleotides, the CDR3 is TGTGCCAGCAGCCAGGCGGGACAGGGGGTTATGTACGAGCAGTACTTC. Translating gives CASSQAGQGVMYEQYF.

This clonotype was seen a few times. The V and J genes are TRBV5-1 and TRBJ2-3, with 12 bases matching TRBD2. Germline V gene lookup returns CDR1 SGHRS and CDR2 YFSETQ. V lost 4 bases, J lost 0 bases, and 12 bases stayed unmatched. CDR3 length: 19 amino acids. CDR3 DNA sequence: TGCGCCAGCAGCCACCCCCGGACTAGCGGGGAATCTAGCACAGATACGCAGTATTTT. It specifies CASSHPRTSGESSTDTQYF.

On this clonotype: The junction does not match germline at one end; this may be a read error. V and J are TRBV4-1 and TRBJ2-5; D gene ambiguous. The CDR3 loop spans 14 amino acids. Germline V gene lookup returns CDR1 MGHRA and CDR2 YSYEKL. CDR3 bases: TGCGCCAGCAGCCAAGACCAGTTCCAAGAGACCCGGTACTTC. This sequence encodes CASSQDQFQETRYF.

The chain couples TRBV7-2 to TRBJ2-3; a possible D gene is TRBD2 (7 bases). V was cut by 2 bases and J by 1 base, with 13 bases left in between. CDR3 length: 16 residues. Germline V gene lookup returns CDR1 SGHTA and CDR2 FQGNSA. DNA of the CDR3: TGTGCCAGCAGCTTAAGGGCGGGGGCCGGCACAGATACGCAGTATTTT. Translation gives CASSLRAGAGTDTQYF.

The table lists this clonotype with a few counts. This sequence joins TRBV27 and TRBJ1-4; 10 bases line up with TRBD1. V gave up 6 bases and J gave up 8 bases; unmatched junction bases: 6. The V gene's germline CDR1 is MNHEY and CDR2 SMNVEV (reference sequence). This CDR3 spans 14 amino acids. CDR3 in DNA: TGTGCCAGCAGCAAGACAGGGGGCGTCGAAAAACTGTTTTTT. Protein: CASSKTGGVEKLFF.

This chain connects TRBV3-1 to TRBJ1-1; possible D gene TRBD1, 5 bases. The CDR3 is 13 residues long. Per germline, CDR1 LGHDT and CDR2 YNNKEL (reference sequence). Trimming removed 3 bases from V and 7 bases from J, with 12 bases in between. The CDR3 sequence: CASSHGRDVEAFF. The CDR3 DNA reads as TGTGCCAGCAGCCATGGCAGGGATGTTGAAGCTTTCTTT.

For this clonotype: Germline and junction disagree at one end, which may indicate a read error. This sequence joins TRBV7-9 and TRBJ2-7, with TRBD1 matching 7 bases. CDR1 and CDR2 (germline): SEHNR, FQNEAQ (reference sequence). The CDR3 is made up of 14 amino acids. CDR3 DNA: TGTGCCAGCAGCTTACAGGGACAGCATTACGCGCAGTACTTC. Encoded protein: CASSLQGQHYAQYF.

The V call is TRBV20-1, the J call TRBJ1-3; D remains ambiguous. Germline-derived CDR1 and CDR2 are DFQATT and SNEGSKA (reference sequence). The CDR3 length is 12 residues. V lost 6 bases and J lost 4, with 10 bases in between. CDR3 region: CSALPAGNTIYF. CDR3 nucleotide sequence: TGCAGTGCCTTACCGGCGGGAAACACCATATATTTT.

This clonotype was recorded a few times. V is TRBV29-1 and J is TRBJ2-5; D is ambiguous. V was trimmed by 5 bases and J by 5 bases, leaving 12 bases between them. Germline CDR1 SQVTM, CDR2 ANQGSEA. The CDR3 is 12 residues long. CDR3 nucleotides: TGCAGCGTTACGAGAGCTCCGGAGACCCAGTACTTC. It codes for CSVTRAPETQYF.

The chain is built from TRBV7-2 and TRBJ2-4; no reliable D call. Looked up from germline, CDR1 is SGHTA and CDR2 is FQGNSA. Trimming shortened V by 0 bases and J by 6 bases, and 9 bases separated the two germline ends. The CDR3 consists of 14 residues. CDR3 nucleotide sequence: TGTGCCAGCAGCTTAGCCGGTACTCGAAACATTCAGTACTTC. Protein product: CASSLAGTRNIQYF.

In nucleotides, the CDR3 is TGTGCCACCAAGGCCTATGATGAGCAGTTCTTC. Translating it yields CATKAYDEQFF. The chain employs TRBV6-1 and TRBJ2-1; D is uncertain. The CDR3 has 11 residues. Trimming pared 10 bases from V and 8 bases from J, leaving 12 bases between. In germline, CDR1 is MNHNS, CDR2 SASEGT.

There are many counts of this clonotype. V and J are TRBV7-9 and TRBJ1-3, with a tentative D call TRBD1 (5 bases). V was cut by 8 bases and J by 2 bases, with 10 bases left in between. Germline V gene data show CDR1 as SEHNR and CDR2 as FQNEAQ (reference sequence). The CDR3 runs 13 residues. CDR3 sequence reads: CASSQGPGNTIYF. CDR3 nucleotides: TGTGCCAGCTCTCAGGGCCCTGGAAACACCATATATTTT. Supplemented by reference TRBV7-9 and TRBJ1-3, the full variable domain reads DTGVSQNPRHKITKRGQNVTFRCDPISEHNRLYWYRQTLGQGPEFLTYFQNEAQLEKSRLLSDRFSAERPKGSFSTLEIQRTEQGDSAMYLCASSQGPGNTIYFGEGSWLTVV.

The chain recombines TRBV20-1 with TRBJ2-5, with D possibly TRBD1 on 5 matching bases. The V end lost 0 bases, the J end lost 2 bases, and 10 bases lay between the germline ends. The CDR3 extends over 14 amino acids. Germline CDR1 is DFQATT and CDR2 is SNEGSKA (reference sequence). CDR3 nucleotides: TGCAGTGCTAGAGATCCGACAGCACAAGAGACCCAGTACTTC. Translation gives CSARDPTAQETQYF.

The chain recombines TRBV29-1 with TRBJ1-2; weak D call: TRBD1 (5 bases). The length of the CDR3 is 14 residues. Germline values: CDR1 SQVTM, CDR2 ANQGSEA. Trimming shortened V by 0 bases and J by 8 bases, and 16 bases separated the two germline ends. The CDR3 coding sequence is TGCAGCGTTGAAGAGTTTAGGGGAAGTGAAGGCTACACCTTC. It translates to CSVEEFRGSEGYTF.

In its sample, this clonotype was seen a few times. This chain connects TRBV7-9 to TRBJ2-7; D unclear. Germline lookup yields CDR1 SEHNR and CDR2 FQNEAQ (reference sequence). Trimming pared 1 base from V and 7 bases from J, leaving 8 bases between. The CDR3 runs 12 residues. The CDR3: CASSLDRPEQYF. DNA of the CDR3: TGTGCCAGCAGCTTAGATCGTCCAGAGCAGTACTTC.

This clonotype has a handful of counts. This chain links TRBV24-1 with TRBJ1-2; 9 bases fit TRBD1. The CDR3 extends over 13 amino acids. V gave up 5 bases and J gave up 6 bases; unmatched junction bases: 3. The V gene's germline CDR1 is KGHDR and CDR2 SFDVKD. The DNA of the CDR3 is TGTGCCACCAGTGGGGGGACAGGGAATGGCTACACCTTC. Amino acid sequence: CATSGGTGNGYTF.

The CDR3 coding sequence is TGTGCCAGCAGCTTAGCGGGACTAGCGGGGGGAACAGATACGCAGTATTTT. Its translation: CASSLAGLAGGTDTQYF. The chain employs TRBV7-6 and TRBJ2-3; 15 positions agree with TRBD2. Trimming took 0 bases from V and 3 from J; bases not matched to a gene: 1. CDR3 length equals 17 residues. CDR1 is SGHVS and CDR2 is FNYEAQ in the germline V gene.

The rearrangement uses TRBV5-1 and TRBJ1-3, with D perhaps TRBD1 (5 bases). Germline V gene data show CDR1 as SGHRS and CDR2 as YFSETQ. Trimming shortened V by 4 bases and J by 0 bases, and 17 bases separated the two germline ends. This CDR3 contains 17 residues. CDR3 protein: CASSPAPGSNSGNTIYF. The CDR3 bases are TGCGCCAGCAGCCCGGCACCAGGGTCAAACTCTGGAAACACCATATATTTT.

This clonotype was seen a few times. This sequence joins TRBV27 and TRBJ1-6; D not resolved. V was clipped by 3 bases and J by 3 bases, with 12 bases between them. There are 16 residues in the CDR3. Looked up from germline, CDR1 is MNHEY and CDR2 is SMNVEV (reference sequence). DNA for the CDR3: TGTGCCAGCAGTTTGCGGAGGCCAATCTATAATTCACCCCTCCACTTT. This translates into CASSLRRPIYNSPLHF.